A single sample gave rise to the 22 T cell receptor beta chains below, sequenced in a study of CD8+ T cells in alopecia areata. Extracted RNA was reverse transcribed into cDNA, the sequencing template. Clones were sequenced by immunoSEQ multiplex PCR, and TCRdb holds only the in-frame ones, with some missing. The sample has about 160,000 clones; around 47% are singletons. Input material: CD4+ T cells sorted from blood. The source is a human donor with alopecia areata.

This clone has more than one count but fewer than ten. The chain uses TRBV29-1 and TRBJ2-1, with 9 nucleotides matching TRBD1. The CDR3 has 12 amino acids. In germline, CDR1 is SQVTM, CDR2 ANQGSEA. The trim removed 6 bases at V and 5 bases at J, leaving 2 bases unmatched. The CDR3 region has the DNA TGCAGCGTAAGGGACAGGGACAATGAGCAGTTCTTC. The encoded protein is CSVRDRDNEQFF.

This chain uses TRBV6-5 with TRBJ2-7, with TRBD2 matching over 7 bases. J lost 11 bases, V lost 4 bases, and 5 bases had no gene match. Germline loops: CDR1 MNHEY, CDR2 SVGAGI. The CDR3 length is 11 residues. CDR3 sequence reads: CASSFREEEYF. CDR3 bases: TGTGCCAGCAGTTTTCGGGAGGAGGAGTACTTC.

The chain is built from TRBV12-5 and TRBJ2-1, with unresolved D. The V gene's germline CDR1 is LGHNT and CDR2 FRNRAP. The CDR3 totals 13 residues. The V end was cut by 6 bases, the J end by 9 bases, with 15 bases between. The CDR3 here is CASGHPVSAEQFF. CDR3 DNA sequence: TGTGCTAGTGGCCACCCCGTGTCCGCTGAGCAGTTCTTC.

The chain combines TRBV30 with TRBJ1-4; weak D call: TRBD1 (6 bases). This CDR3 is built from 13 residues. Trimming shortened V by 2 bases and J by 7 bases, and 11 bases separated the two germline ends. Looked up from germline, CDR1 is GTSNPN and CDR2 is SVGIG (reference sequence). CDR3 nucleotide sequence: TGTGCCTGGAGTCAGGGGATGGGTGAAAAACTGTTTTTT. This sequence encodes CAWSQGMGEKLFF.

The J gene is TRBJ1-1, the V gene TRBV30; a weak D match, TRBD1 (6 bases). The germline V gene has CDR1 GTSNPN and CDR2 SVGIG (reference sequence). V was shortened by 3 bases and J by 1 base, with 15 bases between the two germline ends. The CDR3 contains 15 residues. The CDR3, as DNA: TGTGCCTGGAGGCCCCCTACAGGGAGGAACACTGAAGCTTTCTTT. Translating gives CAWRPPTGRNTEAFF.

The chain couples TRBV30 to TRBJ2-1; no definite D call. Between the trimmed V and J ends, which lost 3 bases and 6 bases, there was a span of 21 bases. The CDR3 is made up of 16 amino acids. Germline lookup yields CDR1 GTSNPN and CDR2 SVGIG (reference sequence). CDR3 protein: CAWSRILWGNLNEQFF. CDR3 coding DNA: TGTGCCTGGAGCCGAATCTTGTGGGGAAATCTCAATGAGCAGTTCTTC.

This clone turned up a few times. The CDR3 bases are TGTGCCATCAGTGAGTGGGGATCCTACAATGAGCAGTTCTTC. It yields the protein CAISEWGSYNEQFF. The V and J genes are TRBV10-3 and TRBJ2-1; D gene ambiguous. The CDR3 has 14 amino acids. The V gene lost 1 base and the J gene lost 1 base, with 5 bases spanning the gap. The V gene's germline CDR1 is ENHRY and CDR2 SYGVKD.

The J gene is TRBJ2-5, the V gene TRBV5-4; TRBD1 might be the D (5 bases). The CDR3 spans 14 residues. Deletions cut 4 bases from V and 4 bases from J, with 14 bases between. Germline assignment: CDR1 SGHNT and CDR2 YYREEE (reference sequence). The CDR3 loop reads CASSAQGSTETQYF. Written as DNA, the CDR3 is TGTGCCAGCAGCGCCCAGGGCAGTACAGAGACCCAGTACTTC.

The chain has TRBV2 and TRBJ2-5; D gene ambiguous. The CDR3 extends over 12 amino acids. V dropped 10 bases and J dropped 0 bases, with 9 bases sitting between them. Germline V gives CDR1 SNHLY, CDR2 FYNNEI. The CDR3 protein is CATRDNQETQYF. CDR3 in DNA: TGTGCCACCCGAGACAACCAAGAGACCCAGTACTTC.

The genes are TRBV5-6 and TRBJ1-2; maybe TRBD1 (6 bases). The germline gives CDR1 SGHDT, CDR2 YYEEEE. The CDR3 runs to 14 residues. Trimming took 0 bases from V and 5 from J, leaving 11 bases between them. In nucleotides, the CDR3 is TGTGCCAGCAGCTTGGAAGGACAGCTGTATGGCTACACCTTC. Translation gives CASSLEGQLYGYTF.

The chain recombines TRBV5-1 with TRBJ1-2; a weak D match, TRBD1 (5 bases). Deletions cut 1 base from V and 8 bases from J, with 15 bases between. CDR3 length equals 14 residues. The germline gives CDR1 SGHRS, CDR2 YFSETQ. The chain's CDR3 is CASSLWSQGRGYTF. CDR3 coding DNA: TGCGCCAGCAGCTTGTGGTCCCAGGGTAGAGGCTACACCTTC.

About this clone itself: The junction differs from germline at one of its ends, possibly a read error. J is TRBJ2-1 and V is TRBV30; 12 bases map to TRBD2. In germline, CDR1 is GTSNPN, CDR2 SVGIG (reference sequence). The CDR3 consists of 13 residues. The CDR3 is CAWSVQGLAGLVF. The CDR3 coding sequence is TGTGCCTGGAGTGTACAAGGACTAGCGGGATTGGTCTTC. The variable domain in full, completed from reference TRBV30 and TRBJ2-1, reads SQTIHQWPATLVQPVGSPLSLECTVEGTSNPNLYWYRQAAGRGLQLLFYSVGIGQISSEVPQNLSASRPQDRQFILSSKKLLLSDSGFYLCAWSVQGLAGLVFGPGTRLTVL.

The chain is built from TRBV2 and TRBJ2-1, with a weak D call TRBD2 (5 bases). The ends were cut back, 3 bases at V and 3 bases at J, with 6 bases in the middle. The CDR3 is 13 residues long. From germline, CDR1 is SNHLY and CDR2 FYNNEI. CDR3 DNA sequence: TGTGCCAGCAGTGAGGAGGTCTACAATGAGCAGTTCTTC. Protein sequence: CASSEEVYNEQFF.

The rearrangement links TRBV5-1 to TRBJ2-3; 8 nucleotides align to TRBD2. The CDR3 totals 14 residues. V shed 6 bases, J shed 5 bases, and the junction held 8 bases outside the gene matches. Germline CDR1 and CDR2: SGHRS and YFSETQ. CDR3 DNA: TGCGCCAGCAAATCGGGAGGGCCTCAAGATACGCAGTATTTT. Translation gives CASKSGGPQDTQYF.

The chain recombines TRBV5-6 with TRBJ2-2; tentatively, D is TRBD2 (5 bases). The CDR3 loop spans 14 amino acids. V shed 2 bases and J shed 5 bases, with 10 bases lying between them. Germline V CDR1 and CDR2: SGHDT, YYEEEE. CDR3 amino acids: CASSFGVETGELFF. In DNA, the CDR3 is TGTGCCAGCAGCTTCGGGGTTGAAACCGGGGAGCTGTTTTTT.

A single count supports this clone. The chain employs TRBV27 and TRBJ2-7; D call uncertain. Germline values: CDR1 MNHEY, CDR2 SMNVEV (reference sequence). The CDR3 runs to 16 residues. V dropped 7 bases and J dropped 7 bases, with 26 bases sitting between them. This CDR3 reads CASMGITETFPPEQYF. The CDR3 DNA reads TGTGCCAGCATGGGTATAACCGAGACTTTCCCACCGGAGCAGTACTTC.

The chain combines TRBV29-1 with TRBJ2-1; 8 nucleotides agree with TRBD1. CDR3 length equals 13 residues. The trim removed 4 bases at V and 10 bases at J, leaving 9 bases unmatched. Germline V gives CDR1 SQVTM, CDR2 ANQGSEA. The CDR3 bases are TGCAGCGTTGGAGGCCAGGGGGCAGGGGAGCAGTTCTTC. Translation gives CSVGGQGAGEQFF.

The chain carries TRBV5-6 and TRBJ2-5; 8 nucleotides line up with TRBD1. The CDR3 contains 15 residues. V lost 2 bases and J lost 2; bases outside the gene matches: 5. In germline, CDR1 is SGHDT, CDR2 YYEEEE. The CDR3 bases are TGTGCCAGCAGCTTACCCGGGACAGGACAAGAGACCCAGTACTTC. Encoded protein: CASSLPGTGQETQYF.

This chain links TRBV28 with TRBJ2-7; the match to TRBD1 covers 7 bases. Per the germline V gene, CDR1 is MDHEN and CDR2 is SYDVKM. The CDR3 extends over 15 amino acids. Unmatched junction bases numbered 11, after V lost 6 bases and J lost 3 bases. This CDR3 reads CASSFGRTGVYEQYF. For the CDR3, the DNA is TGTGCCAGCAGCTTTGGACGTACAGGGGTCTACGAGCAGTACTTC.

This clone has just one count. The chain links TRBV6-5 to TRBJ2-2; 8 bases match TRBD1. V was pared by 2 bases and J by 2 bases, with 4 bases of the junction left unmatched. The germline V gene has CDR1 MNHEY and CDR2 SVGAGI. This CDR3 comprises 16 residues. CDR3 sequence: CASSYLGQGNTGELFF. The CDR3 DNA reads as TGTGCCAGCAGTTACCTCGGACAGGGAAACACCGGGGAGCTGTTTTTT.

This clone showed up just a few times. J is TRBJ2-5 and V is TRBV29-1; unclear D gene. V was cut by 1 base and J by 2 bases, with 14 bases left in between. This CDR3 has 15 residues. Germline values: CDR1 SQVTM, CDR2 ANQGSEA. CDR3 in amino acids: CSVEGNIGQQETQYF. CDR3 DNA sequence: TGCAGCGTTGAAGGGAACATTGGCCAACAAGAGACCCAGTACTTC.

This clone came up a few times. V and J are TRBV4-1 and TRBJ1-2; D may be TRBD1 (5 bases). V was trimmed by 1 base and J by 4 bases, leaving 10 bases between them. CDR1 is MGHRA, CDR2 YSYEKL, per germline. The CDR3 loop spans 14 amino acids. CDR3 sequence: CASSQGQSGYGYTF. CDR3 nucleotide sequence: TGCGCCAGCAGCCAAGGACAGTCGGGCTATGGCTACACCTTC.